These 10 T cell receptor beta chains were all obtained from the same sample, sequenced in a study of blood T cell repertoires in COVID-19. Measured with immunoSEQ multiplex PCR; TCRdb has only the in-frame clones, and not every one. The sample has roughly 230,000 clones, around 89% seen once; the top ten hold 2.1%. Material for sequencing was peripheral blood. Receptors were obtained from a woman in her sixties or seventies with COVID-19, enrolled during active disease.

V is TRBV7-9 and J is TRBJ2-2; D gene unclear. Trimming took 0 bases from V and 6 from J, leaving 8 bases between them. Germline V gene sequence: CDR1 SEHNR, CDR2 FQNEAQ (reference sequence). This CDR3 comprises 14 residues. The CDR3 DNA follows: TGTGCCAGCAGCTTAGCGAGTGATGCCGGGGAGCTGTTTTTT. Its translation is CASSLASDAGELFF.

The rearrangement joins TRBV9 to TRBJ1-1; D may be TRBD1 (5 bases). CDR3 size: 15 residues. Per the germline V gene, CDR1 is SGDLS and CDR2 is YYNGEE. The V and J ends lost 0 bases and 6 bases respectively, with 15 bases between them. In nucleotides, the CDR3 is TGTGCCAGCAGCGTAGAGGGTGGATCGGGGGCTGAAGCTTTCTTT. Protein product: CASSVEGGSGAEAFF.

J is TRBJ2-7 and V is TRBV15; D remains ambiguous. CDR3 size: 15 residues. Trimming removed 1 base from V and 2 bases from J, with 12 bases in between. Germline CDR1 reads LNHNV; CDR2 reads YYDKDF (reference sequence). DNA for the CDR3: TGTGCCACCAGCAGAGGAGGTGGCGCGCCCTACGAGCAGTACTTC. This encodes CATSRGGGAPYEQYF.

The J gene is TRBJ1-2, the V gene TRBV9; TRBD1 agrees at 8 bases. Germline-derived CDR1 and CDR2 are SGDLS and YYNGEE. This CDR3 comprises 14 residues. With 4 bases clipped from V and 5 bases from J, the junction kept 7 bases outside the gene matches. The CDR3 DNA follows: TGTGCCAGCAGCCGAGAGCAGGGGGCGTATGGCTACACCTTC. It translates to CASSREQGAYGYTF.

In DNA, the CDR3 is TGTGCCAGCAGTTTCGGGAGCTCCTACAATGAGCAGTTCTTC. Protein: CASSFGSSYNEQFF. V usage is TRBV27 and J usage is TRBJ2-1; tentatively, D is TRBD2 (6 bases). The CDR3 extends over 14 amino acids. V was trimmed by 3 bases and J by 0 bases, leaving 6 bases between them. CDR1 is MNHEY, CDR2 SMNVEV, per germline (reference sequence).

CDR3 DNA: TGTGCTAGTGGTCCAGGACTAGCGGGGGGCACAGATACGCAGTATTTT. Translating gives CASGPGLAGGTDTQYF. The chain carries TRBV12-5 and TRBJ2-3; 13 bases fit TRBD2. CDR3 length: 16 residues. The germline V gene encodes CDR1 LGHNT and CDR2 FRNRAP. V shed 5 bases, J shed 1 base, and the junction held 3 bases outside the gene matches.

V and J are TRBV3-1 (or the pseudogene TRBV3-2) and TRBJ1-1; weak D call: TRBD1 (5 bases). Per germline, CDR1 LGHDT and CDR2 YNNKEL (reference sequence). Between the trimmed V and J ends, which lost 4 bases and 6 bases, there was a span of 15 bases. The CDR3 has 14 residues. The CDR3 reads CASSPPGIMAEAFF. The CDR3 DNA sequence: TGTGCCAGCAGCCCCCCAGGGATAATGGCTGAAGCTTTCTTT.

The chain combines TRBV6-6 with TRBJ2-7, with 9 bases fitting TRBD1. V lost 5 bases, J lost 6 bases, and 8 bases stayed unmatched. The germline V gene encodes CDR1 MNHNY and CDR2 SVGAGI (reference sequence). The CDR3 contains 14 residues. The CDR3 DNA is TGTGCCAGCAGTCCGCCGGGACAGGGTTCCGAGCAGTACTTC. It codes for CASSPPGQGSEQYF.

The chain employs TRBV5-8 and TRBJ1-2; 12 bases are shared with TRBD1. The junction had 5 bases not matched to a gene; V was cut back by 3 bases and J by 8 bases. CDR3 length: 14 residues. Per germline, CDR1 SGHTS and CDR2 YDEGEE. The CDR3 reads CASSSGQGAWGYTF. The CDR3 coding sequence is TGTGCCAGCAGCTCGGGACAGGGGGCATGGGGCTACACCTTC. Variable domain in full (rest from reference TRBV5-8 and TRBJ1-2): EAGVTQSPTHLIKTRGQQATLRCSPISGHTSVYWYQQALGLGLQFLLWYDEGEERNRGNFPPRFSGRQFPNYSSELNVNALELEDSALYLCASSSGQGAWGYTFGSGTRLTVV.

The chain employs TRBV7-2 and TRBJ2-7; 9 bases align to TRBD1. This CDR3 is 16 amino acids long. Germline values: CDR1 SGHTA, CDR2 FQGNSA. With 6 bases clipped from V and 0 bases from J, the junction kept 9 bases outside the gene matches. CDR3 bases: TGTGCCAGCAGTTATCCTCCGGGACAGGGCTCCTACGAGCAGTACTTC. Amino acid sequence: CASSYPPGQGSYEQYF.